This T cell receptor beta chain was recovered during a study of shared clonotypes between healthy human individuals. In regard to this clone: The antigen is not known.

The protocol was immunoSEQ multiplex PCR, while the TCRdb copy is restricted to in-frame clones and leaves out a portion. The table has 2 million to 2.5 million clones, roughly 93% seen once. Study conclusions and caveats: Rarefaction showed that sequencing of sorted subsets was incomplete (despite large depth).

Trimming at V came to 7 bases and at J to 0 bases, leaving 5 bases not matched to a gene. This CDR3 has 14 residues. Germline lookup yields CDR1 LNHDA and CDR2 SQIVND (reference sequence). This clonotype was sampled from a young man in good health. Some clones in this sample may be carry-over from other donors' samples. The gene calls are TRBV19 and TRBJ1-1; 7 nucleotides align to TRBD1. Material: naive CD4+ T cells from PBMCs. Regarding subset: CD45RA+ positively selected. Here the CDR3 reads CASIATGMNTEAFF. The CDR3 DNA reads as TGTGCCAGTATAGCGACAGGGATGAACACTGAAGCTTTCTTT. Based on the CDR3 plus reference TRBV19 and TRBJ1-1, the full variable domain is DGGITQSPKYLFRKEGQNVTLSCEQNLNHDAMYWYRQDPGQGLRLIYYSQIVNDFQKGDIAEGYSVSREKKESFPLTVTSAQKNPTAFYLCASIATGMNTEAFFGQGTRLTVV.